The 13 T cell receptor beta chains reported below all come from one sample, sequenced in a study of long-term antiretroviral therapy in people with HIV. The assay used was immunoSEQ (version v3.0), run at survey level. Only in-frame clones appear in the TCRdb table, and some are missing; sequencing was by immunoSEQ multiplex PCR. The sample yields some 20,000 clones, approximately 83% seen once. Here the sequenced sample was unsorted PBMCs, taken 0.5 years before starting antiretroviral therapy. These receptors were collected from a man younger than 30 with HIV.

The V gene is TRBV7-9, the J gene TRBJ1-2; D perhaps matches TRBD1 (5 bases). V dropped 8 bases and J dropped 8 bases, with 18 bases sitting between them. The V gene's germline CDR1 is SEHNR and CDR2 FQNEAQ (reference sequence). This CDR3 comprises 13 residues. The chain's CDR3 is CASEGPGSRGYTF. The CDR3, as DNA: TGTGCCAGCGAAGGGCCAGGGAGCCGCGGCTACACCTTC.

The chain carries TRBV7-9 and TRBJ2-7; 8 bases agree with TRBD2. Unmatched junction bases numbered 7, after V lost 5 bases and J lost 1 base. There are 15 residues in the CDR3. Germline assignment: CDR1 SEHNR and CDR2 FQNEAQ (reference sequence). CDR3 sequence: CASSGTGTRSYEQYF. CDR3 DNA: TGTGCCAGCAGCGGGACCGGGACTAGATCCTACGAGCAGTACTTC. The whole variable domain, filled in from reference TRBV7-9 and TRBJ2-7, reads DTGVSQNPRHKITKRGQNVTFRCDPISEHNRLYWYRQTLGQGPEFLTYFQNEAQLEKSRLLSDRFSAERPKGSFSTLEIQRTEQGDSAMYLCASSGTGTRSYEQYFGPGTRLTVT.

V gene TRBV27 combines with J gene TRBJ1-5, with D tentatively TRBD1 (5 bases). CDR3 size: 17 residues. Trimming left V 6 bases short and J 4 bases short, with 22 bases between. Germline assignment: CDR1 MNHEY and CDR2 SMNVEV (reference sequence). The CDR3 DNA sequence: TGTGCCAGCAGGTTGAGGTCAGGGACGGCGGAAAATCAGCCCCAGCATTTT. This sequence encodes CASRLRSGTAENQPQHF.

The genes are TRBV5-6 and TRBJ2-7; 12 bases agree with TRBD1. Germline CDR1 and CDR2: SGHDT and YYEEEE. The V and J ends lost 4 bases and 7 bases, in that order; junction bases with no gene match: 9. CDR3 size: 15 residues. The chain's CDR3 is CASSPGGQGAREQYF. In DNA form, the CDR3 reads TGTGCCAGCAGCCCGGGGGGACAGGGGGCTCGTGAGCAGTACTTC.

The V gene is TRBV27, the J gene TRBJ1-4; 9 nucleotides agree with TRBD1. The CDR3 is 14 residues long. Trimming took 6 bases from V and 7 from J; bases not matched to a gene: 6. Germline V gene data show CDR1 as MNHEY and CDR2 as SMNVEV (reference sequence). The CDR3 region is CASRKQGASEKLFF. CDR3 in DNA: TGTGCCAGCAGGAAACAGGGGGCGAGTGAAAAACTGTTTTTT.

The rearrangement uses TRBV4-3 and TRBJ1-2, with TRBD1 matching over 8 bases. CDR1 is LGHNA, CDR2 YSLEER, per germline. This CDR3 is built from 12 residues. V shed 4 bases, J shed 14 bases, and the junction held 9 bases outside the gene matches. The CDR3 DNA reads as TGCGCCAGCAGCCCAGGACAGGGTAAATCTACCTTC. Translation: CASSPGQGKSTF.

Here the CDR3 reads CASSLDSVRNQPQHF. The CDR3 bases are TGTGCCAGCAGCTTGGACAGCGTGCGCAATCAGCCCCAGCATTTT. The V call is TRBV5-6, the J call TRBJ1-5; D gene unclear. Germline V lookup: CDR1 SGHDT, CDR2 YYEEEE. V lost 0 bases and J 2 bases, leaving 9 bases between the germline ends. The CDR3 consists of 15 residues.

The CDR3 loop is CASSYTGTTTRLEQYF. The CDR3 DNA reads TGTGCCAGCAGTTACACCGGGACTACCACCCGTCTCGAGCAGTACTTC. The chain carries TRBV6-5 and TRBJ2-7; 7 bases line up with TRBD2. Germline loops: CDR1 MNHEY, CDR2 SVGAGI. This CDR3 has 16 amino acids. V shed 2 bases, J shed 6 bases, and the junction held 13 bases outside the gene matches.

The chain has TRBV5-1 and TRBJ2-7, with 7 bases that match TRBD1. Germline CDR1 SGHRS, CDR2 YFSETQ. J was trimmed by 5 bases and V by 4 bases; bases with no gene match: 15. The CDR3 is 16 amino acids. CDR3 in amino acids: CASSPTPRDSLNEQYF. Here the CDR3 DNA reads TGCGCCAGCAGCCCGACACCCCGGGACAGTCTAAACGAGCAGTACTTC.

This clone occurred once. This chain joins TRBV27 and TRBJ2-5; 15 nucleotides agree with TRBD2. V dropped 7 bases and J dropped 4; count of bases not matched to a gene: 13. In germline, CDR1 is MNHEY, CDR2 SMNVEV (reference sequence). The CDR3 is made up of 18 amino acids. CDR3: CASTRTSGRATPRETQYF. CDR3 in DNA: TGTGCCAGCACTAGGACTAGCGGGAGGGCCACCCCCCGAGAGACCCAGTACTTC.

CDR3 protein: CASSQRTPPGHEQYF. The CDR3 DNA reads TGTGCCAGCAGCCAAAGGACCCCTCCCGGCCACGAGCAGTACTTC. This rearrangement joins TRBV21-1 to TRBJ2-7. TRBV21-1 is termed a pseudogene. This CDR3 has 15 residues.

This chain links TRBV28 with TRBJ1-2; no clear D. Germline loops: CDR1 MDHEN, CDR2 SYDVKM. V lost 6 bases and J 6 bases, leaving 14 bases between the germline ends. The CDR3 is 13 amino acids. CDR3 amino acids: CASRPVIGNGYTF. For the CDR3, the DNA is TGTGCCAGCAGACCAGTCATCGGAAATGGCTACACCTTC.

V is TRBV7-9 and J is TRBJ2-1, with 7 bases lining up with TRBD2. V shed 4 bases and J 3 bases; nucleotides not matched to a gene: 9. The CDR3 loop spans 16 amino acids. The germline V gene has CDR1 SEHNR and CDR2 FQNEAQ (reference sequence). The CDR3 is CASSYSAGVDYNEQFF. CDR3 bases: TGTGCCAGCAGCTATTCCGCGGGAGTAGACTACAATGAGCAGTTCTTC.